This T cell receptor beta chain was found in a study of T cell repertoires in cytomegalovirus infection. This clonotype was seen a few times. What it recognizes is unknown. Findings and caveats of the study: Summed public TCR beta family frequency identified CMV carriers bearing the relevant HLA.

In TCRdb, the reads were re-called with MiXCR into one record per CDR3 protein. The table includes around 260,000 distinct CDR3 sequences, roughly 10% detected once. The material sequenced was PBMCs. The origin of this receptor is a human donor in good health (CMV status not recorded). Some clones in this sample may be carry-over from other donors' samples.

CDR3 in amino acids: CATQEKLAGGYEQYF. The CDR3 coding sequence is TGTGCCACCCAAGAGAAACTAGCGGGAGGGTACGAGCAGTACTTC. This chain uses TRBV19 with TRBJ2-7; 13 bases are a match to TRBD2. The V and J ends lost 10 bases and 4 bases, in that order; junction bases with no gene match: 10. CDR3 length equals 15 residues. Germline loops: CDR1 LNHDA, CDR2 SQIVND (reference sequence).